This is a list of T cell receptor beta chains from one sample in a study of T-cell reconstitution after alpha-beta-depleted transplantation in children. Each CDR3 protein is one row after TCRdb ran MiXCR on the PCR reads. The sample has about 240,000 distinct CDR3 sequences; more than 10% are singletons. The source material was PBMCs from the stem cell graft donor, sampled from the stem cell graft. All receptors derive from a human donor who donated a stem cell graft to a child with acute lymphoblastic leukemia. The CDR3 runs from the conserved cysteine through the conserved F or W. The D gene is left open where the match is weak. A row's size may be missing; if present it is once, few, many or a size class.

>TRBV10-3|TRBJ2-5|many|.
TGTGCCATCAGTGATGGGGAGGTCCTTCAAGAGACCCAGTACTTC
CAISDGEVLQETQYF
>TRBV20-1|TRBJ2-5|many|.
TGCAGTGCTCCCCGGGGCACTACGAAAGAGACCCAGTACTTC
CSAPRGTTKETQYF
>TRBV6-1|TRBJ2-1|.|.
TGTGCCACTCTCGAAGGGGGCTACAATGAGCAGTTCTTC
CATLEGGYNEQFF
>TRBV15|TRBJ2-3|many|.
TGTGCCACCAGCAGAGAGCTCCCCGACAGCTCCACAGATACGCAGTATTTT
CATSRELPDSSTDTQYF
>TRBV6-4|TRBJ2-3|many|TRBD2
TGTGCCAGCAGTGAGAGCGGGATCAACACAGATACGCAGTATTTT
CASSESGINTDTQYF
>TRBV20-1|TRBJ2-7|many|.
TGCAGTGCTAGAGAGGACGGGACCTACGAGCAGTACTTC
CSAREDGTYEQYF
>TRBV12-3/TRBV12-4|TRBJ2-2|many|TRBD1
TGTGCCAGCAGGCGGACAGGGGCCCTCAACACCGGGGAGCTGTTTTTT
CASRRTGALNTGELFF
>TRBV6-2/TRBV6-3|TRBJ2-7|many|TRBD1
TGTGCCAGCACCATCGCAGGGGGCCCGGGCGAGCAGTACTTC
CASTIAGGPGEQYF
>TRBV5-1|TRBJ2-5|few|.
TGCGCCAGCAGCTTGGCAACAGGGTCCCCATGGCGGGACAGAGAGACCCAGTACTTC
CASSLATGSPWRDRETQYF
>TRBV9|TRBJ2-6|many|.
TGTGCCAGCAGCGTTAGGGTTGGCGGGGCCAACGTCCTGACTTTC
CASSVRVGGANVLTF
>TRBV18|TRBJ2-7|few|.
TGTGCCAGCTCACCAACGGACAGATCTGCCGAGCAGTACTTC
CASSPTDRSAEQYF
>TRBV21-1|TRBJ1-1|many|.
TGTGCCAGCAGCAAAGGATGGGGGCTCACTGAAGCTTTCTTT
CASSKGWGLTEAFF
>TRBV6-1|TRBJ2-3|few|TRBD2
TGTGCCAGCAGTGAAGCGGCTAGCGGGGGGGCAGCAGATACGCAGTATTTT
CASSEAASGGAADTQYF
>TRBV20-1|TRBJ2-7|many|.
TGCAGTGTTATCTTAATGAGCGAGCAGTACTTC
CSVILMSEQYF
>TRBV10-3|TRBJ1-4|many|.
TGTGCCATCAGTTCTCCGGGGGAAAAACTGTTTTTT
CAISSPGEKLFF
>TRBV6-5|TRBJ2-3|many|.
TGTGCCAGCAGGACTCGGAGCACAGATACGCAGTATTTT
CASRTRSTDTQYF
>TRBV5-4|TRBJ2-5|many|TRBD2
TGTGCCAGCACCGAATTAGGGGTCGGGGGGGAGACCCAGTACTTC
CASTELGVGGETQYF
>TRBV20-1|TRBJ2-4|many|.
TGCAGTGCTAAAACAGGGGCCAAAAACATTCAGTACTTC
CSAKTGAKNIQYF
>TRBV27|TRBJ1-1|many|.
TGTGCCAGCAGGGCCCGGACGGGGAACACTGAAGCTTTCTTT
CASRARTGNTEAFF
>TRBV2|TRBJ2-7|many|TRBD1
TGTGCCAGCAGTGACGGGGCAGGGGGCACCTACGAGCAGTACTTC
CASSDGAGGTYEQYF
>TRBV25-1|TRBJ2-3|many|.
TGTGCCAGCAGTTCTAGATCAGATACGCAGTATTTT
CASSSRSDTQYF
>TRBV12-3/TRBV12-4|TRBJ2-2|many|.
TGTGCCAGCAGCGATGCCGGGACTTTGACCGGGGAGCTGTTTTTT
CASSDAGTLTGELFF
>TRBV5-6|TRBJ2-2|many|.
TGTGCCAGCAGCTTGGCCGCAGGGGTGGGTACCGGGGAGCTGTTTTTT
CASSLAAGVGTGELFF
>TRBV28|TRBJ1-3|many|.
TGTGCCAGCAGTGTCCTACCAGGGGCTGGAAACACCATATATTTT
CASSVLPGAGNTIYF
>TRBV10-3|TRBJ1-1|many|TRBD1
TGTGCCATCAGAGGGGACAGTCGAATGAACACTGAAGCTTTCTTT
CAIRGDSRMNTEAFF
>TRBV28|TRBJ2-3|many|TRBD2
TGTGCCAGCAGTTCTGTGAGCGGGGGGTCCGCAGATACGCAGTATTTT
CASSSVSGGSADTQYF
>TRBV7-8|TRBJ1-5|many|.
TGTGCCAGCAGCTTACGGCAGGGCCATCAGCCCCAGCATTTT
CASSLRQGHQPQHF
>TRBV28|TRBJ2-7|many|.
TGTGCCAGCAGTTCCCTCTACGAGCAGTACTTC
CASSSLYEQYF
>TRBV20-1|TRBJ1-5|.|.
TGCAGTGCTAGAGAACGACGGCGGGTTAGCAATCAGCCCCAGCATTTT
CSARERRRVSNQPQHF
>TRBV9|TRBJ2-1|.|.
TGTGCCAGCAGCGTAGGGGCGTCCCCCATCCACAATGAGCAGTTCTTC
CASSVGASPIHNEQFF
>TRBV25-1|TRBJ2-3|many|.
TGTGCCAGCAGTGAATCTAGGGGTATTATGTCCTCCACAGATACGCAGTATTTT
CASSESRGIMSSTDTQYF
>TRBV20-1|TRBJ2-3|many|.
TGCAGTGCCAGAATTCCGGGGCGTAGCACAGATACGCAGTATTTT
CSARIPGRSTDTQYF
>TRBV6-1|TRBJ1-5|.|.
TGTGCCAGCAGTGAAAGGGGCACTAGCAATCAGCCCCAGCATTTT
CASSERGTSNQPQHF
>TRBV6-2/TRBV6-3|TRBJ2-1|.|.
TGTGCCAGCAGTTCCTCGACCAGCTACTCCTACAATGAGCAGTTCTTC
CASSSSTSYSYNEQFF
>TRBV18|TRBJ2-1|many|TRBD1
TGTGCCAGCTCACTAACGACAGGGGTCTACAATGAGCAGTTCTTC
CASSLTTGVYNEQFF
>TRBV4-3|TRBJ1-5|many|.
TGCGCCAGCAGCCCCTTATTGAGGCAGCCCCAGCATTTT
CASSPLLRQPQHF
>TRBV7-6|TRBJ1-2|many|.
TGTGCCAGCAGCCTCCGTCCCACAGAGGGCTACACCTTC
CASSLRPTEGYTF
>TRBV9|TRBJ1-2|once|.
TGTGCCAGCAGCGTAGGGGCGGGGACCGGCTACACCTTC
CASSVGAGTGYTF
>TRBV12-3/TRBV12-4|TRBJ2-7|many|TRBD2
TGTGCCAGCAGTTTAGGGACTAGCGGGGGATCTGGCGAGCAGTACTTC
CASSLGTSGGSGEQYF
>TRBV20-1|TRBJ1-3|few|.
TGCAGTGCTATCGGGGCCGACTCTGGAAACACCATATATTTT
CSAIGADSGNTIYF
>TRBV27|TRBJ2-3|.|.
TGTGCCAGCAGTTTAGGGGGGATCTCTAGCACAGATACGCAGTATTTT
CASSLGGISSTDTQYF
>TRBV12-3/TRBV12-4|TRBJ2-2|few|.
TGTGCCAGCACCGCGACCCGCACCGGGGAGCTGTTTTTT
CASTATRTGELFF
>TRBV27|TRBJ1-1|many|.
TGTGCCAGCAGTTACGGACAGTATGTCAGGGGCACTGAAGCTTTCTTT
CASSYGQYVRGTEAFF
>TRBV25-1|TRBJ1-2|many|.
TGTGCCAGCAGTGACAACCGGCATCCCCTCTATGGCTACACCTTC
CASSDNRHPLYGYTF
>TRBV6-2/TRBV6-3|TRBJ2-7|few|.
TGTGCCAGCTTCTCGAGACTCTACGAGCAGTACTTC
CASFSRLYEQYF
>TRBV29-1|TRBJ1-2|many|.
TGCAGCGTTGGGATGGGAAAACGCTATGGCTACACCTTC
CSVGMGKRYGYTF
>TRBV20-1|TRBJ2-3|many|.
TGCAGTGCTACCCCGTTAGCACCAGATACGCAGTATTTT
CSATPLAPDTQYF
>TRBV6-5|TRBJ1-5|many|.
TGTGCCAGCAGTTACTTTTGGGGGTTTGGTCAGCCCCAGCATTTT
CASSYFWGFGQPQHF
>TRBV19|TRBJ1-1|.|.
TGTGCCAGTAACTCGAAGGGGGGCTGGACTGAAGCTTTCTTT
CASNSKGGWTEAFF
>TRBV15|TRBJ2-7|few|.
TGTGCCACCAGCCCGACCGGGGACGGCTACGTCGAGCAGTACTTC
CATSPTGDGYVEQYF
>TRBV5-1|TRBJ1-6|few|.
TGCGCCAGCAGCTTGGAGCCCTCGGAGAATTCACCCCTCCACTTT
CASSLEPSENSPLHF
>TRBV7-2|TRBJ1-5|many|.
TGTGCCAGCAGCTTAGTGGGGGCTAGCAATCAGCCCCAGCATTTT
CASSLVGASNQPQHF
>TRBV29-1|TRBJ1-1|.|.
TGCAGCGTTGAATCCTTCCGGGAGGAAGAAGCTTTCTTT
CSVESFREEEAFF
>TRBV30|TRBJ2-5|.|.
TGTGCCTGGAAAGGGGACGGAGAGACCCAGTACTTC
CAWKGDGETQYF
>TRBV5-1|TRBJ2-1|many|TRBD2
TGCGCCAGCAGCCTGGCGACTAGCGGGGGATACAATGAGCAGTTCTTC
CASSLATSGGYNEQFF
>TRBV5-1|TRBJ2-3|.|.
TGCGCCAGCAGCTTGCTTGGACTCACAGATACGCAGTATTTT
CASSLLGLTDTQYF
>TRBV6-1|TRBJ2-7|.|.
TGTGCCAGCAGGAATCGGGAAATCTCCTACGAGCAGTACTTC
CASRNREISYEQYF
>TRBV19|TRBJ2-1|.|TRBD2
TGTGCCAGTAGTATAACTAGCGGAAAAGGGGGTGAGCAGTTCTTC
CASSITSGKGGEQFF
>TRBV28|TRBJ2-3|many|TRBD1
TGTGCCAGCAGTTTTCACAGGGGACCAGATACGCAGTATTTT
CASSFHRGPDTQYF